One sample yielded the 20 T cell receptor beta chains listed below, sequenced in a study of CD8 T cells in Susac syndrome. RNA, at about 0.45 to 1 ug, was reverse transcribed with random hexamers. TCRdb recomputed calls from the immunoSEQ multiplex PCR reads with MiXCR, one row per CDR3 protein. The data hold about 160,000 distinct CDR3 sequences, with 94% observed a single time. The sequencing sample was made of CD4+ T cells from PBMCs. The source is a human donor with multiple sclerosis.

The gene calls are TRBV29-1 and TRBJ2-7; 10 bases agree with TRBD2. The CDR3 consists of 13 residues. V shed 5 bases and J 6 bases; nucleotides not matched to a gene: 7. Germline CDR1 and CDR2: SQVTM and ANQGSEA. The CDR3 sequence: CSVTSGTLLEQYF. As DNA, the CDR3 is TGCAGCGTTACTAGCGGGACCCTCCTCGAGCAGTACTTC.

The V gene is TRBV20-1, the J gene TRBJ2-7; TRBD2 might be the D (7 bases). CDR1 DFQATT and CDR2 SNEGSKA come from the germline V gene (reference sequence). Trimming removed 0 bases from V and 2 bases from J, with 26 bases in between. The CDR3 contains 19 residues. The CDR3 loop reads CSAREGGGESGRSAYEQYF. CDR3 DNA: TGCAGTGCTAGAGAGGGAGGGGGAGAGAGTGGGCGGTCCGCCTACGAGCAGTACTTC.

This chain joins TRBV6-6 and TRBJ1-2; a possible D gene is TRBD1 (5 bases). V was shortened by 0 bases and J by 8 bases, with 16 bases between the two germline ends. The germline V gene encodes CDR1 MNHNY and CDR2 SVGAGI (reference sequence). The CDR3 contains 15 residues. The CDR3 region is CASSYSPRGNTGYTF. CDR3 DNA sequence: TGTGCCAGCAGTTACTCGCCGCGGGGGAATACGGGCTACACCTTC.

The V call is TRBV24-1, the J call TRBJ1-2; the D is unclear. Looked up from germline, CDR1 is KGHDR and CDR2 is SFDVKD. V gave up 7 bases and J gave up 2 bases, with 7 bases separating them. This CDR3 contains 12 residues. The CDR3 DNA is TGTGCCACCAGCATGACGAACTATGGCTACACCTTC. Amino acid sequence: CATSMTNYGYTF.

The rearrangement links TRBV5-1 to TRBJ1-2, with TRBD1 as a possible D gene (5 bases). Trimming took 4 bases from V and 8 from J, leaving 12 bases between them. CDR3 length: 12 amino acids. Germline V lookup: CDR1 SGHRS, CDR2 YFSETQ. In nucleotides, the CDR3 is TGCGCCAGCAGCCTCTCGACAGAAGGCTACACCTTC. Its translation is CASSLSTEGYTF. The entire variable domain, with the rest obtained from reference TRBV5-1 and TRBJ1-2, is as follows: KAGVTQTPRYLIKTRGQQVTLSCSPISGHRSVSWYQQTPGQGLQFLFEYFSETQRNKGNFPGRFSGRQFSNSRSEMNVSTLELGDSALYLCASSLSTEGYTFGSGTRLTVV.

The genes are TRBV7-9 and TRBJ2-2; 10 bases are shared with TRBD1. From germline, CDR1 is SEHNR and CDR2 FQNEAQ (reference sequence). The CDR3 length is 16 residues. Losses at the gene ends were 5 bases for V and 6 bases for J; bases not matched to a gene: 9. The CDR3 DNA sequence: TGTGCCAGCAGCCATTGGGGACAGGGGCCCGCCGGGGAGCTGTTTTTT. The encoded protein is CASSHWGQGPAGELFF.

The chain combines TRBV2 with TRBJ2-1, with 9 nucleotides matching TRBD2. The CDR3 is 15 residues long. Germline V CDR1 and CDR2: SNHLY, FYNNEI. Losses at the gene ends were 7 bases for V and 5 bases for J; bases not matched to a gene: 9. The CDR3 here is CASTRLAVFNNEQFF. In DNA, the CDR3 is TGTGCCAGCACCCGACTAGCGGTATTCAACAATGAGCAGTTCTTC.

This chain joins TRBV20-1 and TRBJ2-5; D unclear. Germline-derived CDR1 and CDR2 are DFQATT and SNEGSKA (reference sequence). The V end lost 0 bases, the J end lost 1 base, and 9 bases lay between the germline ends. The CDR3 has 14 amino acids. The CDR3 DNA reads TGCAGTGCTAGAGAAGTCACCCTCCAAGAGACCCAGTACTTC. This sequence encodes CSAREVTLQETQYF.

The chain carries TRBV27 and TRBJ1-1; possible D gene TRBD1, 5 bases. The germline CDR1 and CDR2 sequences are MNHEY and SMNVEV (reference sequence). V was trimmed by 6 bases and J by 4 bases, leaving 12 bases between them. The CDR3 loop spans 13 amino acids. The CDR3 spells CASSSQGFTEAFF. The CDR3 DNA reads TGTGCCAGCAGCAGCCAGGGTTTCACTGAAGCTTTCTTT.

The CDR3 DNA follows: TGTGCCAGCAGCCAAGAGGGGCAGGGAATATGGAGTGAGCAGTTCTTC. Encoded protein: CASSQEGQGIWSEQFF. The chain carries TRBV4-2 and TRBJ2-1; possible D gene TRBD1, 5 bases. This CDR3 is built from 16 residues. V was cut by 0 bases and J by 9 bases, with 18 bases left in between. Germline loops: CDR1 LGHNA, CDR2 YNFKEQ.

The chain couples TRBV12-3 or TRBV12-4 to TRBJ1-2; no clear D gene. The CDR3 runs 12 residues. Trimming took off 5 bases at V and 5 bases at J, with 9 bases between the two ends. The CDR3 loop is CASSLGPYGYTF. For the CDR3, the DNA is TGTGCCAGCAGTCTCGGCCCTTATGGCTACACCTTC.

The rearrangement links TRBV3-1 to TRBJ2-7; D gene uncertain. Trimming took 4 bases from V and 7 from J, leaving 20 bases between them. From germline, CDR1 is LGHDT and CDR2 YNNKEL (reference sequence). The CDR3 runs to 15 residues. CDR3 DNA: TGTGCCAGCAGCCTCAGGCCCTCCTGGAATATGGAGCAGTACTTC. Translating it yields CASSLRPSWNMEQYF.

The chain carries TRBV7-2 and TRBJ2-5, with a tentative D call TRBD2 (6 bases). Germline CDR1 and CDR2: SGHTA and FQGNSA. V lost 5 bases and J 2 bases, leaving 12 bases between the germline ends. The CDR3 totals 14 residues. The CDR3 reads CASSPLGTQETQYF. The DNA of the CDR3 is TGTGCCAGCAGCCCCTTGGGGACTCAAGAGACCCAGTACTTC.

V usage is TRBV30 and J usage is TRBJ2-7; TRBD2 is a possible D gene (6 bases). Germline CDR1 reads GTSNPN; CDR2 reads SVGIG (reference sequence). This CDR3 spans 12 amino acids. V was shortened by 4 bases and J by 2 bases, with 9 bases between the two germline ends. CDR3 sequence reads: CAWTSGAYEQYF. The CDR3 DNA reads TGTGCCTGGACGTCGGGGGCCTACGAGCAGTACTTC.

This sequence joins TRBV7-2 and TRBJ1-5; D ambiguous. The CDR3 sequence is 13 residues long. With 0 bases removed from V and 8 bases from J, the gap between germline ends came to 8 bases. Per germline, CDR1 SGHTA and CDR2 FQGNSA. The CDR3 region has the DNA TGTGCCAGCAGCTTAGCAGGGAATGAGCCCCAGCATTTT. Protein: CASSLAGNEPQHF.

V is TRBV4-3 and J is TRBJ2-2; 7 bases fit TRBD2. Per the germline V gene, CDR1 is LGHNA and CDR2 is YSLEER. CDR3 length equals 17 residues. V gave up 4 bases and J gave up 4 bases; unmatched junction bases: 12. For the CDR3, the DNA is TGCGCCAGCAGCCCCCTTAAGGGTAGCGGGTTCACCGGGGAGCTGTTTTTT. It is translated as CASSPLKGSGFTGELFF.

V gene TRBV28 combines with J gene TRBJ1-2, with D hard to call. CDR3 length equals 12 residues. The germline V gene has CDR1 MDHEN and CDR2 SYDVKM. V lost 5 bases, J lost 6 bases, and 10 bases lay in between. The CDR3 sequence is CASSPRRDGYTF. As DNA, the CDR3 is TGTGCCAGCAGTCCCCGACGGGATGGCTACACCTTC.

The rearrangement joins TRBV24-1 to TRBJ2-7; 8 nucleotides align to TRBD1. V lost 3 bases to trimming and J lost 4 bases; unmatched junction nucleotides: 10. Germline V CDR1 and CDR2: KGHDR, SFDVKD. This CDR3 comprises 16 residues. The CDR3 protein is CATSDLAGTGIYEQYF. The DNA for the CDR3 is TGTGCCACCAGTGATCTGGCCGGGACAGGAATTTACGAGCAGTACTTC.

This clonotype was counted a single time. The junction differs from germline at one of its ends, possibly a read error. The gene calls are TRBV9 and TRBJ1-1, with D perhaps TRBD1 (5 bases). In germline, CDR1 is SGDLS, CDR2 YYNGEE. CDR3 length: 13 amino acids. The CDR3 spells CASSVEGNTEVFF. CDR3 nucleotide sequence: TGTGCCAGCAGCGTAGAGGGGAACACTGAAGTTTTCTTT.

The chain uses TRBV5-1 and TRBJ2-1; D might be TRBD2 (6 bases). Germline V gene sequence: CDR1 SGHRS, CDR2 YFSETQ. V was cut by 4 bases and J by 0 bases, with 14 bases left in between. The CDR3 runs to 16 residues. Here the CDR3 DNA reads TGCGCCAGCAGCCCCGGGAGACCGAGCTCCTACAATGAGCAGTTCTTC. It is translated as CASSPGRPSSYNEQFF.